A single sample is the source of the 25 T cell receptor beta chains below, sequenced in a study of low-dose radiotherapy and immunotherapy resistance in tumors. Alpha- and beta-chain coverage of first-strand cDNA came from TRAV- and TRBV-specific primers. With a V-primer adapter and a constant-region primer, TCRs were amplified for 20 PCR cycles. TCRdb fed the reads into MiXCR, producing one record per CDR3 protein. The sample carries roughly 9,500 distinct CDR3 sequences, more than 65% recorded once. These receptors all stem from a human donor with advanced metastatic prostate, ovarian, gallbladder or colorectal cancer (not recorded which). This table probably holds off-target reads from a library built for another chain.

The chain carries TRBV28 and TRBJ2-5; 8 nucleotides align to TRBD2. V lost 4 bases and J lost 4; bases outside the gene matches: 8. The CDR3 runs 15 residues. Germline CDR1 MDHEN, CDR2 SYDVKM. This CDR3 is CASSSSAGASETQYF. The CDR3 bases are TGTGCCAGCAGTTCCTCAGCGGGAGCCTCAGAGACCCAGTACTTC.

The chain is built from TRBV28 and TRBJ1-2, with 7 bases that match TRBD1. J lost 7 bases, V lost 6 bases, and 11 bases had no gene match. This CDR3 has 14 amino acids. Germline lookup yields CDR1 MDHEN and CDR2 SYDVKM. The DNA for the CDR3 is TGTGCCAGCAGGATACAGGGGCGGGAGTCTGGCTACACCTTC. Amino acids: CASRIQGRESGYTF.

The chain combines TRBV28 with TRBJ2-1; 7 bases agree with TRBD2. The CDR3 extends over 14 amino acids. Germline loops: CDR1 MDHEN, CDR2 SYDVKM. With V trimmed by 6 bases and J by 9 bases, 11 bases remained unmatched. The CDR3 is CASSPILAEGEQFF. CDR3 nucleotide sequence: TGTGCCAGCAGCCCGATCCTAGCGGAGGGTGAGCAGTTCTTC.

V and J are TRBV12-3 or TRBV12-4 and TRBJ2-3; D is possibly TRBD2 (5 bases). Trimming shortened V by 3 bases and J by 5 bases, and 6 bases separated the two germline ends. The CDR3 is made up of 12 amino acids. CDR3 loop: CASSFGVDTQYF. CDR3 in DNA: TGTGCCAGCAGTTTCGGGGTAGATACGCAGTATTTT.

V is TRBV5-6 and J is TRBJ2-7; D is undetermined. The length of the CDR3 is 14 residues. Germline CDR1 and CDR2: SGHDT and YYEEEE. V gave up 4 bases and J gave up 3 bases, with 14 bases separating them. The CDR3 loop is CASSAYREHYEQYF. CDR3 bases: TGTGCCAGCAGCGCTTACAGAGAGCACTACGAGCAGTACTTC.

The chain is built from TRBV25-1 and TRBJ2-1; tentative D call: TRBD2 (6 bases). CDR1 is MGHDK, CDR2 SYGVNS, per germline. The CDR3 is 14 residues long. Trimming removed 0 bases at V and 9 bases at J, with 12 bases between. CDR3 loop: CASSEYGGMGEQFF. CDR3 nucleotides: TGTGCCAGCAGTGAATACGGGGGAATGGGTGAGCAGTTCTTC.

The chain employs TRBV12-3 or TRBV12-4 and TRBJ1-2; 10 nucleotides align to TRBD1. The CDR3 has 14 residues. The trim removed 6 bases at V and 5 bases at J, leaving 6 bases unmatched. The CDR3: CASRPTGGRYGYTF. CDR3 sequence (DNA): TGTGCCAGCAGACCGACAGGGGGCCGTTATGGCTACACCTTC.

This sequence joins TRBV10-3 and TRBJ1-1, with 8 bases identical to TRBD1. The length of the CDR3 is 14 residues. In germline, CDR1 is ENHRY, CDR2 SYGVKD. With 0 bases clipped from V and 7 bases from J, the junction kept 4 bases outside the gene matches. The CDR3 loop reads CAISESTGGGEAFF. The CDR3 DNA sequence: TGTGCCATCAGTGAGTCAACAGGGGGGGGTGAAGCTTTCTTT.

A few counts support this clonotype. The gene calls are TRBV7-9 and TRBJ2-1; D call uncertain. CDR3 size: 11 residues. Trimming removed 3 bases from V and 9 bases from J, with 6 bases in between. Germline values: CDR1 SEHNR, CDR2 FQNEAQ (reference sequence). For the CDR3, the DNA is TGTGCCAGCAGCTTGAATACTGAGCAGTTCTTC. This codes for CASSLNTEQFF.

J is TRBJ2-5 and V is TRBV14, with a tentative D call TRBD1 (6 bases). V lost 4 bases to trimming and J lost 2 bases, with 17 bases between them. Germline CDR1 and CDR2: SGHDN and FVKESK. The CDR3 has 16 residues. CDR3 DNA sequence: TGTGCCAGCAGCCCCGGACAGACCAGACTACAAGAGACCCAGTACTTC. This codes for CASSPGQTRLQETQYF.

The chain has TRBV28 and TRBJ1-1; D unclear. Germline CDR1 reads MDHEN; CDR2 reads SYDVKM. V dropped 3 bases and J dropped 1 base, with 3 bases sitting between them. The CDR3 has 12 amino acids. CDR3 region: CASSFQNTEAFF. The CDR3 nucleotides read TGTGCCAGCAGTTTCCAGAACACTGAAGCTTTCTTT.

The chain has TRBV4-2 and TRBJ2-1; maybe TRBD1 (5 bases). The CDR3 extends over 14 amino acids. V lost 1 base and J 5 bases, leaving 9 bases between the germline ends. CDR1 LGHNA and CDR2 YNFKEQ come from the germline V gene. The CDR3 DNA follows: TGTGCCAGCAGCCAAGTACAGGAGAACAATGAGCAGTTCTTC. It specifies CASSQVQENNEQFF.

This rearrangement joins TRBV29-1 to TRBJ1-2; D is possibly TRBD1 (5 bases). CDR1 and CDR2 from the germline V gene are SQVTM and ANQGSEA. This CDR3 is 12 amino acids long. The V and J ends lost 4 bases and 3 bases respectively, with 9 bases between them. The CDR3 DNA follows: TGCAGCGTTGTGCGCAGGGACTATGGCTACACCTTC. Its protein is CSVVRRDYGYTF.

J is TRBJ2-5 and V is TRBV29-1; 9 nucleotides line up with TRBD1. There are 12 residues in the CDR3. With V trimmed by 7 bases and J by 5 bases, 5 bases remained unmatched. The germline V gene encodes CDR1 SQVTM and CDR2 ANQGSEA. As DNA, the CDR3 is TGCAGCGGGGGGACAGGGACGGAGACCCAGTACTTC. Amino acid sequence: CSGGTGTETQYF.

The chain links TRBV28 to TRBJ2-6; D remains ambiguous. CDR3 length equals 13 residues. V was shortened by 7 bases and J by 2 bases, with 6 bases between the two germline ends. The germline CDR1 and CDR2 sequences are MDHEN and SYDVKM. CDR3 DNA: TGTGCCAGCACGGTAACTGGGGCCAACGTCCTGACTTTC. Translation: CASTVTGANVLTF.

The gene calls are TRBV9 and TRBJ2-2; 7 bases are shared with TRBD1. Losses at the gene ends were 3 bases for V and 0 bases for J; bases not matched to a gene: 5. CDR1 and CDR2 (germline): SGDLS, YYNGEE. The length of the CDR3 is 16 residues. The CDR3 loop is CASSAGGHSNTGELFF. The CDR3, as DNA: TGTGCCAGCAGCGCAGGGGGACATTCGAACACCGGGGAGCTGTTTTTT.

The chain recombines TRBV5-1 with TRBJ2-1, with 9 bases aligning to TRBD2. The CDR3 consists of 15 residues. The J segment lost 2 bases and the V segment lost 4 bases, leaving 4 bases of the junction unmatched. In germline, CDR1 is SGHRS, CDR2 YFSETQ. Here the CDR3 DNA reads TGCGCCAGCAGCCTTAGCGGGGGAACCTACAATGAGCAGTTCTTC. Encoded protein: CASSLSGGTYNEQFF.

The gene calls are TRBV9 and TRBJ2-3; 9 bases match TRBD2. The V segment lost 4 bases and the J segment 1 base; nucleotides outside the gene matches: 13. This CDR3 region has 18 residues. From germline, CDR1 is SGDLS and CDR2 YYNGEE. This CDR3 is CASSRGLAGPGGTDTQYF. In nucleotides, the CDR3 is TGTGCCAGCAGCCGAGGCCTAGCGGGGCCTGGGGGCACAGATACGCAGTATTTT.

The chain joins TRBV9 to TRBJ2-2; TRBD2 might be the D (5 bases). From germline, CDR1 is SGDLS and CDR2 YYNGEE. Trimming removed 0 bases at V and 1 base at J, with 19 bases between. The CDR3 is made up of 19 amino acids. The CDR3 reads CASSVDPTARALNTGELFF. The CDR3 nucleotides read TGTGCCAGCAGCGTAGATCCGACGGCGAGGGCCTTGAACACCGGGGAGCTGTTTTTT.

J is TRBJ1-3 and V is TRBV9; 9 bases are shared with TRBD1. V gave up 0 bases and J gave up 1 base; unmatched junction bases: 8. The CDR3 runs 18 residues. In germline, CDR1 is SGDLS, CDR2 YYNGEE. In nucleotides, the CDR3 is TGTGCCAGCAGCGTAGTTGCGGGACAGGGCCCATCTGGAAACACCATATATTTT. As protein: CASSVVAGQGPSGNTIYF.

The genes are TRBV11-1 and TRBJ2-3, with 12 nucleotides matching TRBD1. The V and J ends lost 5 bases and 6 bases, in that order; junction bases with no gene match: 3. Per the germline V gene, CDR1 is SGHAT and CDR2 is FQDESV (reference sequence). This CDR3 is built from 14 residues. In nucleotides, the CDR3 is TGTGCCAGCAGCCCAGGGACAGGGGGCGATACGCAGTATTTT. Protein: CASSPGTGGDTQYF.

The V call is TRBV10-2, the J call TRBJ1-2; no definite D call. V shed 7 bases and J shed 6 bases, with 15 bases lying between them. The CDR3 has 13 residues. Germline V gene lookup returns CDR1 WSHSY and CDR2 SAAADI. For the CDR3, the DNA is TGCGCCAGCACTATGGAAGGATTCCATGGCTACACCTTC. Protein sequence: CASTMEGFHGYTF.

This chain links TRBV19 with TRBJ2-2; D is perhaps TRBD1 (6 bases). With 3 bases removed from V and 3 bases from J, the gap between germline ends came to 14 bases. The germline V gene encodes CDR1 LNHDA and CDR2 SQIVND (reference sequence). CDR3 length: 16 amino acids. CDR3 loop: CASSIWGRGDTGELFF. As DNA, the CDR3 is TGTGCCAGTAGTATCTGGGGGCGCGGTGACACCGGGGAGCTGTTTTTT.

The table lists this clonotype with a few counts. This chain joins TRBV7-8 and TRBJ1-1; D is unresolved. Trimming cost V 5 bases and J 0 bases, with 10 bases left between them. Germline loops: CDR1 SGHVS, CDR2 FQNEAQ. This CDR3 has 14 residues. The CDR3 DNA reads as TGTGCCAGCAGCCCCAGACCTGTGAACACTGAAGCTTTCTTT. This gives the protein CASSPRPVNTEAFF.

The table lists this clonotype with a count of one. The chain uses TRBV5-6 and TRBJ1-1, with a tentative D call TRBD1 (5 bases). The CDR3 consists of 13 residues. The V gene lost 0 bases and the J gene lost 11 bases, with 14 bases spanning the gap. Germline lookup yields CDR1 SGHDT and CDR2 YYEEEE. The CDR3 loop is CASSLVSGSLAFF. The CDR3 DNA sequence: TGTGCCAGCAGCTTGGTTTCAGGGTCTTTGGCTTTCTTT. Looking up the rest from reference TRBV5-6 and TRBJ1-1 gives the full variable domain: DAGVTQSPTHLIKTRGQQVTLRCSPKSGHDTVSWYQQALGQGPQFIFQYYEEEERQRGNFPDRFSGHQFPNYSSELNVNALLLGDSALYLCASSLVSGSLAFFGQGTRLTVV.